This T cell receptor beta chain emerged from a study of blood T cells in healthy people across ages. Study results and caveats: More naive CD4+ cells and higher diversity were found in long-lived than in aged donors. There was a strong correlation between TCR beta diversity and naive T cell percentage.

This clonotype was observed at least ten times. The antigen is unknown. Being one base from a much bigger clone, this may be a read error. This CDR3 has 15 amino acids. Germline loops: CDR1 SGHTA, CDR2 FQGNSA. V lost 4 bases and J 7 bases, leaving 20 bases between the germline ends. Alongside a J-beta primer mix, a sample-barcoded 5' primer served in a second PCR lasting 7 to 11 cycles. Each CDR3 protein is one row after TCRdb ran MiXCR on the 5' RACE reads. The sample gives about 650,000 distinct CDR3 sequences, approximately 30% of which show up once; roughly 15% is in the top ten. Each donor supplied approximately 10 milliliters of peripheral blood.

The sample was blood. The chain carries TRBV7-2 and TRBJ2-7; tentative D call: TRBD1 (6 bases). This TCR came from a woman of 80 years or more in good health. For the CDR3, the DNA is TGTGCCAGCAGCTCCCCCGGGACATTACGAGGGGAGCAGTACTTC. This gives the protein CASSSPGTLRGEQYF.